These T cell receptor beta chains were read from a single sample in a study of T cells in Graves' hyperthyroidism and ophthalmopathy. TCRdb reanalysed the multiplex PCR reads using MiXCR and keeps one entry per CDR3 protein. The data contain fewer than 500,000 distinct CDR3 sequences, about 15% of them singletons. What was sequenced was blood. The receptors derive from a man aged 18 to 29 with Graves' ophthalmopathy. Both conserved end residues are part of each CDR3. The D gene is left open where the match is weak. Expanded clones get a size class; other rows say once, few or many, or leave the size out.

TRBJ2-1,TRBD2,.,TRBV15,CATRMGLAGGTYNEQFF,TGTGCCACCAGAATGGGACTAGCGGGGGGGACCTACAATGAGCAGTTCTTC
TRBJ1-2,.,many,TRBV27,CASSLYAGDDGYTF,TGTGCCAGCAGTTTATACGCAGGGGATGATGGCTACACCTTC
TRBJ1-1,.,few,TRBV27,CASSTVGNTEAFF,TGTGCCAGCAGTACCGTAGGGAACACTGAAGCTTTCTTT
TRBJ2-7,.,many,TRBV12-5,CASGLVPGITYEQYF,TGTGCTAGTGGTTTGGTACCCGGCATTACCTACGAGCAGTACTTC
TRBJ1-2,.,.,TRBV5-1,CASSGGGYNYGYTF,TGCGCCAGCAGCGGGGGGGGGTATAACTATGGCTACACCTTC
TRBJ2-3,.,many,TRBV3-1,CASSQEEWLRSTDTQYF,TGTGCCAGCAGCCAAGAAGAGTGGTTGCGGTCCACAGATACGCAGTATTTT
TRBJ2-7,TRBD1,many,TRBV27,CASSLDAQGGRYEQYF,TGTGCCAGCAGTTTAGACGCCCAAGGGGGCAGGTACGAGCAGTACTTC
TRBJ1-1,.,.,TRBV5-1,CASYTGPSNTEALF,TGCGCCAGCTATACAGGCCCCTCGAACACTGAAGCTCTCTTT
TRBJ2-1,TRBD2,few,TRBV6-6,CASSYRRGGRSEQFF,TGTGCCAGCAGTTACAGGCGGGGGGGCAGAAGTGAGCAGTTCTTC
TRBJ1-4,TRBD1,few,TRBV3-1,CASSQAPYDREFNEKLFF,TGTGCCAGCAGCCAAGCACCCTACGACAGGGAGTTTAATGAAAAACTGTTTTTT
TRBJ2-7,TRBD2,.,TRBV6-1,CASSPGGREQYF,TGTGCCAGCAGCCCGGGGGGACGCGAGCAGTACTTC
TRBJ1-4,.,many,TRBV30,CAWSRLAGEKLFF,TGTGCCTGGAGTAGGCTTGCGGGAGAAAAACTGTTTTTT
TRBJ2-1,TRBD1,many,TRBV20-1,CSAEGQGAINEQFF,TGCAGTGCTGAGGGACAGGGCGCGATCAATGAGCAGTTCTTC
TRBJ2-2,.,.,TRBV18,CASSPPSTTGELFF,TGTGCCAGCTCACCACCGAGCACTACCGGGGAGCTGTTTTTT
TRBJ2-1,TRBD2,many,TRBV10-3,CAIRTGAGDNEQFF,TGTGCCATCAGGACAGGAGCGGGGGACAATGAGCAGTTCTTC
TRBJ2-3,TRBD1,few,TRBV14,CASSRRQGAGADTQYF,TGTGCCAGCAGCCGACGACAGGGGGCCGGAGCAGATACGCAGTATTTT
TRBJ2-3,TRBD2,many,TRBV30,CAWSSSGTDTQYF,TGTGCCTGGAGTTCTAGCGGAACAGATACGCAGTATTTT
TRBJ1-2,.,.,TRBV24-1,CATSDYGTDYGYTF,TGTGCCACCAGTGACTACGGGACGGACTATGGCTACACCTTC
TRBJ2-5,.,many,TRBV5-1,CASSGDNQETQYF,TGCGCCAGCAGCGGGGACAACCAAGAGACCCAGTACTTC
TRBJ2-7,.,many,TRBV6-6,CASSYSIDRTYSYEQYF,TGTGCCAGCAGTTACTCGATAGACAGGACCTACTCCTACGAGCAGTACTTC
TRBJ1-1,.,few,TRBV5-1,CASSLAGGDMNTEAFF,TGCGCCAGCAGCTTGGCCGGCGGAGATATGAACACTGAAGCTTTCTTT
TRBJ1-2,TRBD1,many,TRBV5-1,CASSFETGGASGYTF,TGCGCCAGCAGCTTCGAGACAGGGGGCGCTTCTGGCTACACCTTC